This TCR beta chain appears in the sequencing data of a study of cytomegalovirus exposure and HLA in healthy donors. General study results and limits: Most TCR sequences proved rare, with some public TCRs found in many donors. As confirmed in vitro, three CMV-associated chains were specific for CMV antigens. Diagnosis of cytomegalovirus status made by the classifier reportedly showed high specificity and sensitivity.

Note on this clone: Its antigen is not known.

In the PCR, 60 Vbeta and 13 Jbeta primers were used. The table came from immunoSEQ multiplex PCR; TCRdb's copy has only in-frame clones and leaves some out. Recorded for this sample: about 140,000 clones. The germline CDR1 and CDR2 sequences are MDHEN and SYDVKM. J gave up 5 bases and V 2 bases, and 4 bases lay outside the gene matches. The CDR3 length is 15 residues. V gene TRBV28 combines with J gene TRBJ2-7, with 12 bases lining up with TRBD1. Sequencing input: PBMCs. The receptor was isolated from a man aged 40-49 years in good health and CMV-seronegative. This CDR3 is CASSLRGQGADEQYF. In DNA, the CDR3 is TGTGCCAGCAGTTTAAGGGGACAGGGGGCTGACGAGCAGTACTTC.